Shown below are 2 T cell receptor beta chains from a single sample sequenced in a study of blood T cell repertoires in COVID-19. TCRdb keeps only in-frame clones here, not all; method: immunoSEQ multiplex PCR. The sample records more than 250,000 clones, around 83% being singletons. Sequencing was carried out using peripheral blood. Every receptor here comes from a woman aged 45-65 years with acute or convalescent COVID-19.

The rearrangement joins TRBV5-4 to TRBJ1-2, with a tentative D call TRBD1 (6 bases). The CDR3 extends over 14 amino acids. Trimming pared 3 bases from V and 2 bases from J, leaving 11 bases between. Germline loops: CDR1 SGHNT, CDR2 YYREEE (reference sequence). The CDR3 DNA follows: TGTGCCAGCAGCTATGCAGGGGAAAACTATGGCTACACCTTC. This codes for CASSYAGENYGYTF.

This chain links TRBV11-3 with TRBJ1-4; a possible D gene is TRBD1 (6 bases). CDR3 length equals 15 residues. Per the germline V gene, CDR1 is SGHNT and CDR2 is YENEEA. Trimming removed 2 bases at V and 4 bases at J, with 11 bases between. The CDR3 DNA reads as TGTGCCAGCAGCTTACTTCAGGGGCTTAATGAAAAACTGTTTTTT. It encodes CASSLLQGLNEKLFF.